This T cell receptor beta chain was found in a study of cytomegalovirus exposure and HLA in healthy donors. 60 Vbeta and 13 Jbeta primers were used in PCR. Assay: immunoSEQ multiplex PCR; the TCRdb copy retains only in-frame clones and omits some. Of more than 100,000 clones listed, 75% to 85% were seen once; the top ten hold 7.5% to 9%. CDR3 length: 11 amino acids. Germline assignment: CDR1 SNHLY and CDR2 FYNNEI. Trimming pared 4 bases from V and 6 bases from J, leaving 3 bases between. The sequence was obtained from a female donor in good health and CMV-seropositive. Specimen: PBMCs. The chain has TRBV2 and TRBJ2-2; D unresolved. This CDR3 reads CASSAAGELFF. The CDR3 DNA reads as TGTGCCAGCAGTGCAGCCGGGGAGCTGTTTTTT. Full variable domain (outside the CDR3, taken from reference TRBV2 and TRBJ2-2): EPEVTQTPSHQVTQMGQEVILRCVPISNHLYFYWYRQILGQKVEFLVSFYNNEISEKSEIFDDQFSVERPDGSNFTLKIRSTKLEDSAMYFCASSAAGELFFGEGSRLTVL.